This T cell receptor (beta chain) was identified in a study of T cell responses to AZD1222 COVID-19 vaccine (dated by TCRdb to the early 2020s). About the investigation overall: A total of about 230 trial participants underwent TCR sequencing, of whom 207 received two doses of AZD1222 and some 26 received two doses of the MenACWY control vaccine. Trial participants were enrolled by age into subgroups of 18-55, 56-69 and 70-plus years, and around 150, 28 and 57 TCR-sequenced participants, respectively, were included in these subgroups. The research as a whole found: Participants were mostly white British and included more females than males, and it was suggested by the authors that clonal diversity may have been underestimated. CD4 TCRs associated with the vaccine covered the entire spike protein, and the dominant responses were in regions 160-218 and 743-854. In the small 56-69-year group, the increase in depth fell short of significance, most likely because of low power. Nearly half of unique spike-specific TCRs reportedly recognized epitopes outside regions mutated in the B.1.351 and B.1.1.7 variants. A significant rise in spike-specific TCR breadth and depth was observed after two AZD1222 doses relative to day 0 and relative to MenACWY recipients. Conclusions about previously exposed vaccinees are limited because only 6 or 7 AZD1222 recipients were SARS-CoV-2 seropositive at baseline. Because no samples from the day 14 peak response were available, repertoires could be characterized only after the peak T cell response.

For this clone: No cognate antigen has been identified for it. Base qualities are not provided; no much larger clone lies one nucleotide away.

The CDR3 regions of human TCRbeta chains were analyzed by immunosequencing. For the original study's pipeline: Repertoire TCRs were checked for matches against a reference library of SARS-CoV-2-specific TCRs that had been generated using the MIRA antigen-specificity platform. Breadth was defined as the fraction of unique TCRs that were SARS-CoV-2-associated, and depth was defined as the fraction of total T cells that were SARS-CoV-2-associated. Using the MIRA data, every spike-specific TCR was mapped to the spike region that the TCR reacted to and assigned to either a CD4 or a CD8 class. Log10-transformed breadth and depth values were compared by one-way ANOVA with Sidak's multiple comparisons tests. TCRdb's version of the immuneACCESS table is confined to in-frame rearrangements and falls short of the full clone set. An unresolved V gene accounts for under half of the shortfall where checked; the remainder is of unknown origin. V, J and clone size reflect that table, while D and trimming were determined from the DNA. The sample yields over 95,000 clones; approximately 88% were counted once. The ten largest make up 5.5% to 7.5% of the sample.

What this sample's time point label stands for: about 28 days (+/-7) after the second vaccine dose. AZD1222 recipients given second doses at about 4 weeks or at about 12 weeks were pooled, since spike-specific TCR depth and breadth were not found to differ between the two schedules. The vaccinee samples were drawn from two UK trials, COV001 and COV002, one of which was a single-blind randomized controlled phase 2/3 trial testing AZD1222 (ChAdOx1 nCoV-19) in healthy adults. Trial participant PBMC samples were collected at day 0 and day 28 after the second dose for TCRbeta chain sequencing. Trimming costs V 6 bases and J 5 bases, and their ends lie 13 bases apart. Counted from cysteine to phenylalanine, this CDR3 has 13 amino acids. Only CDR3 DNA is held: 39 bases, read in frame from base 1. The germline V gene sets CDR1 to MDHEN and CDR2 to SYDVKM.

The V gene is TRBV28 and the J gene is TRBJ1-2, with no D gene named confidently. This TCR was recovered from an adult who received the AZD1222 COVID-19 vaccine. Sequences were derived from peripheral blood, sampled 28 days after the second AZD1222 dose. The CDR3 is CASSEGRGYGYTF. The DNA reads TGTGCCAGCAGCGAAGGACGGGGATATGGCTACACCTTC.